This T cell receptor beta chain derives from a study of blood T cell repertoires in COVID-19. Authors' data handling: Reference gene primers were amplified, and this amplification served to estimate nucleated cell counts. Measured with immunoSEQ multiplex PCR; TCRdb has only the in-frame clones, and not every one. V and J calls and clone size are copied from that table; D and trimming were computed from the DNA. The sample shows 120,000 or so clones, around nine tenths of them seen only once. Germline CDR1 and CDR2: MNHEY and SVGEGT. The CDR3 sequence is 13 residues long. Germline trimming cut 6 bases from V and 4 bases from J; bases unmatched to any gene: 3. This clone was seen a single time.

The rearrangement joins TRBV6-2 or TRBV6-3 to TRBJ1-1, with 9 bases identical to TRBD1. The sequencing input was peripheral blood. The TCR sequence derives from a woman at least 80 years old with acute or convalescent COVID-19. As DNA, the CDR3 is TGTGCCAGCAGCACAGGGGGCCGCACTGAAGCTTTCTTT. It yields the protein CASSTGGRTEAFF.